A single sample gave rise to the 23 T cell receptor beta chains below, sequenced in a study of cytomegalovirus exposure and HLA in healthy donors. 13 Jbeta primers and 60 Vbeta primers were used for the PCR. The data were produced by immunoSEQ multiplex PCR, yet TCRdb's version contains in-frame clones alone and is incomplete. The sample includes 150,000 to 200,000 clones, about 76% seen only once; the top ten take 1.5% to 2%. The specimen was PBMCs. Every receptor here comes from a woman aged 50 to 65 in good health and CMV-seronegative.

As regards this clone: Mismatch with germline at one junction end may stem from a read error. The chain joins TRBV2 to TRBJ2-7; the D gene is possibly TRBD1 (6 bases). The CDR3 runs to 13 residues. The germline V gene encodes CDR1 SNHLY and CDR2 FYNNEI. CDR3 sequence (DNA): TGTGCCAGCAGTGAATGGGTGAGGGGGAAATCGGACTTC. Amino acids: CASSEWVRGKSDF.

This clone was counted once. The V call is TRBV27, the J call TRBJ2-1; TRBD2 matches 11 bases. Germline V CDR1 and CDR2: MNHEY, SMNVEV (reference sequence). J gave up 8 bases and V 6 bases, and 6 bases lay outside the gene matches. The CDR3 sequence is 14 residues long. CDR3 nucleotides: TGTGCCAGCAGCAGACTAGCGGGAATCGATGAGCAGTTCTTC. Encoded protein: CASSRLAGIDEQFF.

The CDR3 sequence: CASSIGRGSEKLFF. CDR3 in DNA: TGTGCCAGTAGTATTGGCAGGGGGAGTGAAAAACTGTTTTTT. V is TRBV19 and J is TRBJ1-4; TRBD1 matches at 7 bases. Trimming removed 3 bases from V and 7 bases from J; junction bases left unmatched: 5. Germline lookup yields CDR1 LNHDA and CDR2 SQIVND (reference sequence). This CDR3 contains 14 residues.

The V and J genes are TRBV9 and TRBJ1-1; 9 bases are a match to TRBD1. Germline V gene sequence: CDR1 SGDLS, CDR2 YYNGEE. The CDR3 sequence is 15 residues long. V gave up 4 bases and J gave up 1 base; unmatched junction bases: 5. The CDR3 nucleotides read TGTGCCAGCAGCACCACAGGGGGCCAGAACACTGAAGCTTTCTTT. Protein product: CASSTTGGQNTEAFF.

The chain links TRBV5-4 to TRBJ2-3, with 8 bases aligning to TRBD2. V dropped 3 bases and J dropped 1; count of bases not matched to a gene: 10. The CDR3 covers 17 residues. Germline CDR1 is SGHNT and CDR2 is YYREEE (reference sequence). The DNA for the CDR3 is TGTGCCAGCAGCTACGACCTTGGGCGGGGGGGCACAGATACGCAGTATTTT. This codes for CASSYDLGRGGTDTQYF.

The chain combines TRBV7-6 with TRBJ1-3; the D gene is possibly TRBD1 (6 bases). Germline V gives CDR1 SGHVS, CDR2 FNYEAQ. CDR3 length: 18 amino acids. V lost 3 bases to trimming and J lost 0 bases, with 18 bases between them. The CDR3: CASSLQTSGVFSGNTIYF. The CDR3 DNA reads as TGTGCCAGCAGCTTGCAAACCTCAGGGGTTTTCTCTGGAAACACCATATATTTT.

The chain employs TRBV4-3 and TRBJ2-3, with 13 bases matching TRBD2. From germline, CDR1 is LGHNA and CDR2 YSLEER. There are 17 residues in the CDR3. Trimming at V came to 5 bases and at J to 3 bases, leaving 8 bases not matched to a gene. The CDR3 spells CASSLTGTSGKTDTQYF. CDR3 in DNA: TGCGCCAGCAGCTTGACCGGGACTAGCGGGAAGACAGATACGCAGTATTTT.

This clone was seen only a few times. The chain carries TRBV18 and TRBJ1-1; no firm D call. The CDR3 is 15 amino acids. The germline V and J ends were trimmed by 1 base and 2 bases, with 11 bases remaining between them. Germline V CDR1 and CDR2: KGHSH, LQKENI. The CDR3 DNA is TGTGCCAGCTCACCACAGTTTTCAGTTAACACTGAAGCTTTCTTT. This translates into CASSPQFSVNTEAFF.

This clone was seen only once. V gene TRBV9 combines with J gene TRBJ1-2; 8 nucleotides align to TRBD1. The CDR3 length is 13 residues. Germline V CDR1 and CDR2: SGDLS, YYNGEE. Unmatched junction bases numbered 8, after V lost 3 bases and J lost 10 bases. CDR3 loop: CASSATDRADYTF. For the CDR3, the DNA is TGTGCCAGCAGCGCTACGGACAGGGCCGACTACACCTTC.

V gene TRBV12-1 combines with J gene TRBJ2-7; whether TRBD2, the table's D call, matches the DNA was not checked. TRBV12-1 is an annotated pseudogene. The CDR3 covers 15 residues. The CDR3 spells CASSFEAGRGYEQYF. DNA for the CDR3: TGTGCCAGCAGCTTTGAGGCAGGGAGGGGCTACGAGCAGTACTTC.

J is TRBJ1-5 and V is TRBV5-8, with TRBD1 identical over 8 bases. CDR1 is SGHTS and CDR2 is YDEGEE in the germline V gene. This CDR3 is built from 16 residues. With 3 bases clipped from V and 4 bases from J, the junction kept 9 bases outside the gene matches. The CDR3 sequence: CASSYRTGSWNQPQHF. CDR3 nucleotides: TGTGCCAGCAGCTACCGGACAGGGTCGTGGAATCAGCCCCAGCATTTT. Full variable domain (rest looked up from reference TRBV5-8 and TRBJ1-5): EAGVTQSPTHLIKTRGQQATLRCSPISGHTSVYWYQQALGLGLQFLLWYDEGEERNRGNFPPRFSGRQFPNYSSELNVNALELEDSALYLCASSYRTGSWNQPQHFGDGTRLSIL.

This clone has only a few counts. The chain links TRBV2 to TRBJ1-5; D gene uncertain. Germline V lookup: CDR1 SNHLY, CDR2 FYNNEI. The CDR3 spans 15 residues. Trimming took off 3 bases at V and 0 bases at J, with 9 bases between the two ends. CDR3 nucleotide sequence: TGTGCCAGCAGTGACACGGGGATTAGCAATCAGCCCCAGCATTTT. Translated: CASSDTGISNQPQHF.

Here the CDR3 reads CASSLPTNTYGYTF. CDR3 bases: TGTGCCAGTAGTCTACCCACGAATACCTATGGCTACACCTTC. The chain recombines TRBV19 with TRBJ1-2; D is uncertain. This CDR3 contains 14 residues. Trimming stripped 5 bases from V and 4 bases from J, with 14 bases between. Germline V gene data show CDR1 as LNHDA and CDR2 as SQIVND (reference sequence). Full variable domain (outside the CDR3, taken from reference TRBV19 and TRBJ1-2): DGGITQSPKYLFRKEGQNVTLSCEQNLNHDAMYWYRQDPGQGLRLIYYSQIVNDFQKGDIAEGYSVSREKKESFPLTVTSAQKNPTAFYLCASSLPTNTYGYTFGSGTRLTVV.

The chain uses TRBV5-1 and TRBJ2-3; 7 bases align to TRBD2. Germline-derived CDR1 and CDR2 are SGHRS and YFSETQ. The CDR3 runs 16 residues. V gave up 0 bases and J gave up 4 bases; unmatched junction bases: 8. The CDR3 bases are TGCGCCAGCAGCTTGGAGGGCGGGAGTAGGGCAGATACGCAGTATTTT. This sequence encodes CASSLEGGSRADTQYF.

The rearrangement uses TRBV2 and TRBJ2-6; a possible D gene is TRBD2 (5 bases). V was clipped by 6 bases and J by 0 bases, with 9 bases between them. Germline assignment: CDR1 SNHLY and CDR2 FYNNEI. CDR3 length: 15 amino acids. DNA of the CDR3: TGTGCCAGCAGGGACTCTTACTCTGGGGCCAACGTCCTGACTTTC. It yields the protein CASRDSYSGANVLTF. Variable domain in full (rest from reference TRBV2 and TRBJ2-6): EPEVTQTPSHQVTQMGQEVILRCVPISNHLYFYWYRQILGQKVEFLVSFYNNEISEKSEIFDDQFSVERPDGSNFTLKIRSTKLEDSAMYFCASRDSYSGANVLTFGAGSRLTVL.

The chain employs TRBV19 and TRBJ1-2; D unclear. Trimming cost V 8 bases and J 2 bases, with 12 bases left between them. In germline, CDR1 is LNHDA, CDR2 SQIVND (reference sequence). This CDR3 spans 13 amino acids. DNA for the CDR3: TGTGCCAGTCGCAGAGCGGGGAACTATGGCTACACCTTC. Its protein is CASRRAGNYGYTF. The complete variable domain, with remaining parts taken from reference TRBV19 and TRBJ1-2, reads DGGITQSPKYLFRKEGQNVTLSCEQNLNHDAMYWYRQDPGQGLRLIYYSQIVNDFQKGDIAEGYSVSREKKESFPLTVTSAQKNPTAFYLCASRRAGNYGYTFGSGTRLTVV.

This clone was counted a single time. The J gene is TRBJ1-5, the V gene TRBV27, with unresolved D. The CDR3 has 16 amino acids. The germline V gene encodes CDR1 MNHEY and CDR2 SMNVEV (reference sequence). The V and J ends lost 2 bases and 4 bases respectively, with 15 bases between them. The CDR3 sequence is CASSLKAGTGNQPQHF. The CDR3, as DNA: TGTGCCAGCAGTTTAAAGGCAGGCACGGGGAATCAGCCCCAGCATTTT.

The V and J genes are TRBV18 and TRBJ2-3, with a possible D match to TRBD2 (5 bases). CDR3 length equals 15 residues. From germline, CDR1 is KGHSH and CDR2 LQKENI. The V gene lost 1 base and the J gene lost 1 base, with 9 bases spanning the gap. In DNA, the CDR3 is TGTGCCAGCTCACCACTGGGGAGCGGCACAGATACGCAGTATTTT. Translated, it gives CASSPLGSGTDTQYF.

This clone was observed many times. The V and J genes are TRBV7-6 and TRBJ2-1, with no clear D. The CDR3 contains 14 residues. V lost 1 base and J lost 6, with 10 bases in between. CDR1 is SGHVS, CDR2 FNYEAQ, per germline. CDR3 nucleotides: TGTGCCAGCAGCTTAGGTCACGATAGCAATGAGCAGTTCTTC. Translated, it gives CASSLGHDSNEQFF.

J is TRBJ2-7 and V is TRBV7-2; D perhaps matches TRBD2 (6 bases). The germline CDR1 and CDR2 sequences are SGHTA and FQGNSA. The CDR3 runs 15 residues. The ends were cut back, 0 bases at V and 4 bases at J, with 13 bases in the middle. The CDR3 region is CASSLANGGGYEQYF. The DNA of the CDR3 is TGTGCCAGCAGCTTAGCTAACGGGGGAGGTTACGAGCAGTACTTC.

CDR3 loop: CASSLGRVYEQYF. CDR3 bases: TGTGCCAGCAGCTTAGGGCGGGTCTACGAGCAGTACTTC. The chain couples TRBV7-9 to TRBJ2-7; tentatively, D is TRBD2 (5 bases). Germline V CDR1 and CDR2: SEHNR, FQNEAQ (reference sequence). CDR3 size: 13 residues. The V and J ends lost 1 base and 3 bases respectively, with 7 bases between them.

The chain couples TRBV4-2 to TRBJ1-1; D gene uncertain. The CDR3 loop spans 16 amino acids. Germline V gene lookup returns CDR1 LGHNA and CDR2 YNFKEQ. The V gene lost 1 base and the J gene lost 6 bases, with 18 bases spanning the gap. DNA of the CDR3: TGTGCCAGCAGCCAAGTAATCGATCCGGGTCGGGCTGAAGCTTTCTTT. Its translation is CASSQVIDPGRAEAFF.

About this clone itself: One junction end disagrees with the germline gene, perhaps due to a read error. The V gene is TRBV4-2, the J gene TRBJ2-7; no clear D gene. This CDR3 comprises 12 residues. Germline V CDR1 and CDR2: LGHNA, YNFKEQ. The chain's CDR3 is CASSPSSFEQYF. CDR3 nucleotides: TGTGCCAGCAGCCCCTCGTCCTTCGAGCAGTACTTC.